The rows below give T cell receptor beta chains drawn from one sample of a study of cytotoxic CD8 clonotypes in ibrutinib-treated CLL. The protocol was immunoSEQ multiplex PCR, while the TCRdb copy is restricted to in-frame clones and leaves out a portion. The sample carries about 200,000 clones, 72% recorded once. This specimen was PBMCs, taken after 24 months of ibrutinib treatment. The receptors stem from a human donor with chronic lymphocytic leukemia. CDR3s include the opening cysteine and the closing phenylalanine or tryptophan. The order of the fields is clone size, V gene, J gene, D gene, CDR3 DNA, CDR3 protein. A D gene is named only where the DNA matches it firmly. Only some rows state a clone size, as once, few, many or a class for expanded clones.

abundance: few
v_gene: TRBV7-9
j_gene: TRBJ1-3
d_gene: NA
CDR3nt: TGTGCCAGCAGCTTCGAACAGGGCTACACCATATATTTT
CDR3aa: CASSFEQGYTIYF

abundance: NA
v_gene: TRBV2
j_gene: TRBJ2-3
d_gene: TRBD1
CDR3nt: TGTGCCATGGGACAGGGCACAGATACGCAGTATTTT
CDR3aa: CAMGQGTDTQYF

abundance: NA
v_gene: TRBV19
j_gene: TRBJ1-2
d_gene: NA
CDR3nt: TGTGCCAGTATTGGGCGAGGATCTAACTATGGCTACACCTTC
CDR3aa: CASIGRGSNYGYTF

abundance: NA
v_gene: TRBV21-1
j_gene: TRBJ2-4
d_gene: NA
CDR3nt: TGTGCCAGCAGTTGCCGGGACAGGGGCCTGCTAGCCAAAAACATTCAGTACTTC
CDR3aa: CASSCRDRGLLAKNIQYF

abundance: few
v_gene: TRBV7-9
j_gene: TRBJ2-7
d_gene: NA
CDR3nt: TGTGCCAGCAGCTTTTCTTACAGTCCCTCCTACGAGCAGTACTTC
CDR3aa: CASSFSYSPSYEQYF

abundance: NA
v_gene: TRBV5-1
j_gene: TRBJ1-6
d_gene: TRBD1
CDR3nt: TGCGCCCTGGGACAGTATAATTCACCCCTCCACTTT
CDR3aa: CALGQYNSPLHF

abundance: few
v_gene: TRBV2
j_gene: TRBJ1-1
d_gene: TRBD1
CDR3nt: TGTGCCAGCACGTCTTGGCAGGGGGCAGGCACTGAAGCTTTCTTT
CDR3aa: CASTSWQGAGTEAFF

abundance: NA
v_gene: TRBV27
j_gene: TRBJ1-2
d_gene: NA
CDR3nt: TGTGCCAGCAGACCCTCACAGCTCTATGGCTACACCTTC
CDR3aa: CASRPSQLYGYTF

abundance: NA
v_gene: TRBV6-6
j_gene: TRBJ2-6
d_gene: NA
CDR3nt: TGTGCCAGCAGTTGGCTGGGGGACTCTGGGGCCAACGTCCTGACTTTC
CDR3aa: CASSWLGDSGANVLTF

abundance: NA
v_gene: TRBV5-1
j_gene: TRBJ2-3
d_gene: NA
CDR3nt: TGCGCCAGCAGCTTGTCCCCGCGTGGACAGCCAGATACGCAGTATTTT
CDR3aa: CASSLSPRGQPDTQYF

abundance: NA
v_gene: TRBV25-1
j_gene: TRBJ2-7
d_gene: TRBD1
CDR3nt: TGTGCCAGCAGTGGCCGGACAGGGAGCTACGAGCAGTACTTC
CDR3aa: CASSGRTGSYEQYF

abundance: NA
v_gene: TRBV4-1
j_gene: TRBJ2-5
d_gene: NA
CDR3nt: TGCGCCAGCAGCCAAGGGTGGGGAGGCCGAGATACCCAGTACTTC
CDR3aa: CASSQGWGGRDTQYF

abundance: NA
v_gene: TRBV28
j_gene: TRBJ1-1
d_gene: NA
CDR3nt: TGTGCCAGCACCACGGTGGCGGCGAACACTGAAGCTTTCTTT
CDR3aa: CASTTVAANTEAFF

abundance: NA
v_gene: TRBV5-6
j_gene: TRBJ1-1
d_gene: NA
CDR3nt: TGTGCCAGCAGCTTGGCCGAGGGGTTGAACACTGAAGCTTTCTTT
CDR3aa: CASSLAEGLNTEAFF

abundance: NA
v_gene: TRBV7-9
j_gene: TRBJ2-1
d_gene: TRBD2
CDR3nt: TGTGCCAGCAGCCGGAAACATAGACTAGCGGGCCTAAACAATGAGCAGTTCTTC
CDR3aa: CASSRKHRLAGLNNEQFF

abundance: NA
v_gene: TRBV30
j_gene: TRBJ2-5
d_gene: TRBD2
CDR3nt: TGTGCCTGGAATAGGGGACTAGCGGGAAAGGGAGGGGAGACCCAGTACTTC
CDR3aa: CAWNRGLAGKGGETQYF

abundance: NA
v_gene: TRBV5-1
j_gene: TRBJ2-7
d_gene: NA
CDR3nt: TGCGCCAGCAGCTTGGCCCCGGACAACTCCTACGAGCAGTACTTC
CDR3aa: CASSLAPDNSYEQYF

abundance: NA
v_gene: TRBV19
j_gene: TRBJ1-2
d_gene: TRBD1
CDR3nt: TGTGCCAGTAGTCCGGGGACAGGGGGCGGCTATGGCTACACCTTC
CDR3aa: CASSPGTGGGYGYTF

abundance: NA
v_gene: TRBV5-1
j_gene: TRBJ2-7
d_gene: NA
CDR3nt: TGCGCCAGCAGCGGGAGTTACGAGCAGTACTTC
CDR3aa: CASSGSYEQYF

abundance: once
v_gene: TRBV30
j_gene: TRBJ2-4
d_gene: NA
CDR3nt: TGTGCCTGGAGTTCAGGGCAGGGCCCGCACAAAAACATTCAGTACTTC
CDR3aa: CAWSSGQGPHKNIQYF

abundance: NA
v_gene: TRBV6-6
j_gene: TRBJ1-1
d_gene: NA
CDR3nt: TGTGCCAGCAGTTACTCCCGGGGAAACACTGAAGCTTTCTTT
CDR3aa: CASSYSRGNTEAFF

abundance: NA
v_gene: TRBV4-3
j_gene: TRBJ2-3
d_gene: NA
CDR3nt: TGCGCCAGCAGTCTTCTGGCGCGCGGCACAGATACGCAGTATTTT
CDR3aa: CASSLLARGTDTQYF

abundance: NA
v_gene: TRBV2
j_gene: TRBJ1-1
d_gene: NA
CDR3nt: TGTGCCAGCAGTGAAGCGCGATACTCCCGAGCTTTCTTT
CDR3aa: CASSEARYSRAFF

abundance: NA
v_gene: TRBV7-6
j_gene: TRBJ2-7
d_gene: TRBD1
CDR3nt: TGTGCCAGCAGCTTGTCCGACAGGGGACTCTACGAGCAGTACTTC
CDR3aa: CASSLSDRGLYEQYF

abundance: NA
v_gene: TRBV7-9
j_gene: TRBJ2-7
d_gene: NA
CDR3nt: TGTGCCAGCAGCTTAGTCTCTCAGAGAACCTACGAGCAGTACTTC
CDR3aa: CASSLVSQRTYEQYF

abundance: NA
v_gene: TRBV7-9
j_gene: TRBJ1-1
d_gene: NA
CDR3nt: TGTGCCAGCCGTTGGGACGGCACTGAAGCTTTCTTT
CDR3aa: CASRWDGTEAFF

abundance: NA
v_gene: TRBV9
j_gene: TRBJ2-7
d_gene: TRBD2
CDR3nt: TGTGCCAGCAGCGCTAGCGGGAGGGCCGGTTACGAGCAGTACTTC
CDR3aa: CASSASGRAGYEQYF

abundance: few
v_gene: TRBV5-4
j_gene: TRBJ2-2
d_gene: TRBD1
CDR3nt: TGTGCCAGCAGCAAGTGGACAGGGGCGAACACCGGGGAGCTGTTTTTT
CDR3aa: CASSKWTGANTGELFF

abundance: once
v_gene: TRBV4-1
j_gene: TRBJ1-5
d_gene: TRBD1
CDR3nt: TGCGCCAGCAGCCAAGATTTCGCGGTAGCGGACAGGAGCAATCAGCCCCAGCATTTT
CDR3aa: CASSQDFAVADRSNQPQHF

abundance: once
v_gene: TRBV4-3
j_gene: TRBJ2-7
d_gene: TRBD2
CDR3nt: TGCGCCAGCAGCCAAGGTGGGCGGGAGGGATTCTACGAGCAGTACTTC
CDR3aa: CASSQGGREGFYEQYF

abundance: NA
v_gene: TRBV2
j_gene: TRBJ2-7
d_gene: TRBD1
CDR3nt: TGTGCCAGCAGACCGGGACAGGGACGCTACGAGCAGTACTTC
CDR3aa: CASRPGQGRYEQYF

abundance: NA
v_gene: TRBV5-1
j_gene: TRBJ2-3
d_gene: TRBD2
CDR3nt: TGCGCCAGCAGCTCTAGCGGGGGCACAGATACGCAGTATTTT
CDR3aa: CASSSSGGTDTQYF

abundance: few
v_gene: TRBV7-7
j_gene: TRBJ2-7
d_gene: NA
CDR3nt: TGTGCCAGCAGCTTAGCCGAGGGATCCTACGAGCAGTACTTC
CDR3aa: CASSLAEGSYEQYF

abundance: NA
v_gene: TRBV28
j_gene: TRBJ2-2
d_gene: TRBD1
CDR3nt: TGTGCCAGCACGACCGGGACAGGGAAAACCGGGGAGCTGTTTTTT
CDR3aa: CASTTGTGKTGELFF

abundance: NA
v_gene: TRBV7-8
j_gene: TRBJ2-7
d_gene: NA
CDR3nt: TGTGCCAGCAGCTCAAGGGGGAGGTTGGACTACGAGCAGTACTTC
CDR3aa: CASSSRGRLDYEQYF

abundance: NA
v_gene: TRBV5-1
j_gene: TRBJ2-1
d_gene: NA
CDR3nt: TGCGCCAGCAGCTTGGCTGGCGGACAGCAGTTCTTC
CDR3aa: CASSLAGGQQFF

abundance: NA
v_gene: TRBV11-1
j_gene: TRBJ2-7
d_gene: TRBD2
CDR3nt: TGTGCCAGCAGCTTTAGGTCGCCGGGGGGGAGCCTCCTCTACGAGCAGTACTTC
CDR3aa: CASSFRSPGGSLLYEQYF

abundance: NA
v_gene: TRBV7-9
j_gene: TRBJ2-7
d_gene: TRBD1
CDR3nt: TGTGCCAGCCGTTTGGGGACAGTTGGTTCCTACGAGCAGTACTTC
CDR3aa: CASRLGTVGSYEQYF

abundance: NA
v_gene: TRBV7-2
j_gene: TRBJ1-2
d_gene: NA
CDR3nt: TGTGCCAGCAGCTTAGACACAGGGTTCTATGGCTACACCTTC
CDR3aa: CASSLDTGFYGYTF

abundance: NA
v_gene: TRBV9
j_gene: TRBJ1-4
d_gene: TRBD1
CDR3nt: TGTGCCAGCAGCGCGCTACCGGGACAGGGGGGAGAAAAACTGTTTTTT
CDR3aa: CASSALPGQGGEKLFF

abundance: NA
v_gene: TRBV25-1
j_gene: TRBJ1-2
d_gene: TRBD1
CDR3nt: TGTGCCAGCAGTGAATCCCACAGGGGAATGGTCGGCTACACCTTC
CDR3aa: CASSESHRGMVGYTF

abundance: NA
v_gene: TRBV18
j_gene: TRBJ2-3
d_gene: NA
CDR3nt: TGTGCCAGCTCACGGGCATGGACAGCCAATATATCACAGTATTTT
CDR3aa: CASSRAWTANISQYF

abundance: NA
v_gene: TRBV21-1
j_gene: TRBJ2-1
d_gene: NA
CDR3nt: TGTGCCAGCAGCAAAAGGTTGACAGCCGAGGAGAATGAGCAGTTCTTC
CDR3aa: CASSKRLTAEENEQFF

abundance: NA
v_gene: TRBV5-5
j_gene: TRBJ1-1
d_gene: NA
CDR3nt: TGTGCCAGCAGCTCGGCAGGAGGCGGGGACACTGAAGCTTTCTTT
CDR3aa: CASSSAGGGDTEAFF

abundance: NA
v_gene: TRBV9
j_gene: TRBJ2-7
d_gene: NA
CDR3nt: TGTGCCAGCAGCGTAGTACCCGGTAGCGACGAGCAGTACTTC
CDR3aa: CASSVVPGSDEQYF

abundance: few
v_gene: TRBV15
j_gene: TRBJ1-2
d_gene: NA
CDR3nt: TGTGCCACCAGCAGAGAGAAGACCGTAGGGATCTATGGCTACACCTTC
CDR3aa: CATSREKTVGIYGYTF

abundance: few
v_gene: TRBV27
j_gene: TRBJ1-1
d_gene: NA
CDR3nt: TGTGCCAGCAGCAAACCCGGCGCCCACACTGAAGCTTTCTTT
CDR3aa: CASSKPGAHTEAFF

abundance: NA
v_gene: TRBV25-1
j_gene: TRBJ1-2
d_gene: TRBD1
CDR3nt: TGTGCCAGCAGTGTCCTCTCGGGACAGGGTGGTGGCTACACCTTC
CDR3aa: CASSVLSGQGGGYTF